The source of this TCR beta chain is a study of T-cell memory formation after mild COVID-19. Study observations and caveats: Researchers report contracting CD4+ clones mostly in CM and EM, with CD8+ clones in EMRA.

TCRdb recomputed calls from the 5' RACE reads with MiXCR, one row per CDR3 protein. In the table there are tens of thousands of distinct CDR3 sequences, more than 10% of which are singletons. As concerns this clonotype: Its specificity is unknown.

This CDR3 is built from 15 residues. V lost 6 bases and J lost 7; bases outside the gene matches: 11. Germline CDR1 is SNHLY and CDR2 is FYNNEI. Specimen: PBMCs or a T cell subset sorted from them (not recorded which). This clonotype originated in a man in his late teens or twenties who had mild COVID-19 (a few samples of this study predate the infection). Cell type and time point are not known. The chain links TRBV2 to TRBJ2-2, with 7 nucleotides matching TRBD1. The CDR3 here is CASSRGQERNGELFF. In nucleotides, the CDR3 is TGTGCCAGCAGCCGAGGACAGGAACGAAACGGGGAGCTGTTTTTT. Using reference TRBV2 and TRBJ2-2 for the parts outside the CDR3, the full variable domain is EPEVTQTPSHQVTQMGQEVILRCVPISNHLYFYWYRQILGQKVEFLVSFYNNEISEKSEIFDDQFSVERPDGSNFTLKIRSTKLEDSAMYFCASSRGQERNGELFFGEGSRLTVL.